A single sample gave rise to the 30 T cell receptor beta chains below, sequenced in a study of spatial heterogeneity in lung cancer. Time point: blood at routine non-recurrence follow-up after resection. Whole RNA was taken from tumor, nontumor lung or frozen PBMC; it was then sequenced unsorted. TCRdb called the 5' RACE reads again in MiXCR, with one record for every CDR3 protein. The table includes about 52,000 distinct CDR3 sequences, less than 9.5% detected once. The sequenced sample was PBMCs, obtained at follow-up. Every receptor here comes from a female donor with early-stage non-small cell lung cancer.

This clonotype appeared many times. This chain uses TRBV6-2 or TRBV6-3 with TRBJ2-2, with TRBD1 matching 9 bases. Trimming at V came to 0 bases and at J to 2 bases, leaving 1 base not matched to a gene. Germline values: CDR1 MNHEY, CDR2 SVGEGT. CDR3 length: 16 amino acids. CDR3 amino acids: CASSYSGQGNTGELFF. CDR3 coding DNA: TGTGCCAGCAGTTACTCGGGACAGGGAAACACCGGGGAGCTGTTTTTT.

V and J are TRBV29-1 and TRBJ2-2; D is possibly TRBD1 (6 bases). Looked up from germline, CDR1 is SQVTM and CDR2 is ANQGSEA. Deletions cut 3 bases from V and 3 bases from J, with 17 bases between. The CDR3 extends over 16 amino acids. This chain's CDR3 is CSVEEVGTPYTGELFF. The CDR3 coding sequence is TGCAGCGTTGAGGAGGTCGGGACACCTTACACCGGGGAGCTGTTTTTT.

The table lists this clonotype with a few counts. The chain uses TRBV7-2 and TRBJ2-6, with D unclear. CDR3 size: 16 residues. The germline V and J ends were trimmed by 2 bases and 2 bases, with 10 bases remaining between them. The V gene's germline CDR1 is SGHTA and CDR2 FQGNSA. CDR3 nucleotides: TGTGCCAGCAGCTTATCAAGGGTTGCTGGGGCCAACGTCCTGACTTTC. Translation gives CASSLSRVAGANVLTF. Full variable domain (remainder filled in from reference TRBV7-2 and TRBJ2-6): GAGVSQSPSNKVTEKGKDVELRCDPISGHTALYWYRQSLGQGLEFLIYFQGNSAPDKSGLPSDRFSAERTGGSVSTLTIQRTQQEDSAVYLCASSLSRVAGANVLTFGAGSRLTVL.

This clonotype came up many times. This chain links TRBV4-1 with TRBJ1-2; D is unclear. V lost 3 bases and J lost 4, with 9 bases in between. The CDR3 length is 13 residues. CDR1 is MGHRA and CDR2 is YSYEKL in the germline V gene. The CDR3 nucleotides read TGCGCCAGCAGCCAGGGAGGTATCTATGGCTACACCTTC. The encoded protein is CASSQGGIYGYTF.

The rearrangement joins TRBV7-9 to TRBJ1-4, with D hard to call. Germline V gene data show CDR1 as SEHNR and CDR2 as FQNEAQ (reference sequence). The CDR3 runs 11 residues. V dropped 3 bases and J dropped 6 bases, with 2 bases sitting between them. The CDR3 DNA sequence: TGTGCCAGCAGCTTCGATGAAAAACTGTTTTTT. It yields the protein CASSFDEKLFF.

Ten or more counts support this clonotype. J is TRBJ2-3 and V is TRBV2; D not resolved. This CDR3 has 12 residues. Germline V gene lookup returns CDR1 SNHLY and CDR2 FYNNEI. With 8 bases removed from V and 0 bases from J, the gap between germline ends came to 6 bases. CDR3 sequence reads: CASLESTDTQYF. CDR3 nucleotide sequence: TGTGCCAGCCTCGAGAGCACAGATACGCAGTATTTT.

This clonotype was found many times. V is TRBV5-1 and J is TRBJ2-3; TRBD2 matches 8 bases. There are 17 residues in the CDR3. V lost 0 bases and J lost 0; bases outside the gene matches: 6. The germline CDR1 and CDR2 sequences are SGHRS and YFSETQ. For the CDR3, the DNA is TGCGCCAGCAGCTTGGCCCTAGCGGGTACTAGCACAGATACGCAGTATTTT. The encoded protein is CASSLALAGTSTDTQYF.

This clonotype was seen only a few times. The J gene is TRBJ2-3, the V gene TRBV29-1; 9 nucleotides line up with TRBD2. Unmatched junction bases numbered 4, after V lost 5 bases and J lost 1 base. The CDR3 is 14 residues long. Germline V gives CDR1 SQVTM, CDR2 ANQGSEA. CDR3 DNA sequence: TGCAGCGTTTTAGCGGGAGCCGGCACAGATACGCAGTATTTT. Amino acid sequence: CSVLAGAGTDTQYF.

This clonotype showed up just a few times. The chain combines TRBV5-1 with TRBJ1-3, with D unresolved. The length of the CDR3 is 14 residues. Germline lookup yields CDR1 SGHRS and CDR2 YFSETQ. Trimming took off 4 bases at V and 0 bases at J, with 8 bases between the two ends. CDR3 DNA sequence: TGCGCCAGCAGCGACGGAAACTCTGGAAACACCATATATTTT. This gives the protein CASSDGNSGNTIYF.

This clonotype has more than one count but fewer than ten. The V and J genes are TRBV11-3 and TRBJ2-1; 12 nucleotides align to TRBD2. The CDR3 loop spans 16 amino acids. Germline assignment: CDR1 SGHNT and CDR2 YENEEA. Trimming cost V 4 bases and J 4 bases; bases outside gene matches: 5. The CDR3 region is CASSSTSGGLYNEQFF. CDR3 sequence (DNA): TGTGCCAGCAGCTCGACTAGCGGGGGCCTGTACAATGAGCAGTTCTTC. The full variable domain, rest sourced from reference TRBV11-3 and TRBJ2-1, is EAGVVQSPRYKIIEKKQPVAFWCNPISGHNTLYWYLQNLGQGPELLIRYENEEAVDDSQLPKDRFSAERLKGVDSTLKIQPAELGDSAVYLCASSSTSGGLYNEQFFGPGTRLTVL.

This clonotype was seen at least ten times. This chain uses TRBV6-2 or TRBV6-3 with TRBJ2-7; 7 nucleotides match TRBD1. CDR1 and CDR2 from the germline V gene are MNHEY and SVGEGT. With 4 bases clipped from V and 2 bases from J, the junction kept 17 bases outside the gene matches. This CDR3 has 18 residues. CDR3 sequence reads: CASSSLPNAGRGPYEQYF. CDR3 nucleotides: TGTGCCAGCAGTTCCCTCCCCAATGCGGGTAGGGGGCCCTACGAGCAGTACTTC.

This sequence joins TRBV5-1 and TRBJ1-5; 7 nucleotides line up with TRBD1. The J segment lost 1 base and the V segment lost 0 bases, leaving 1 base of the junction unmatched. This CDR3 is built from 15 residues. Per germline, CDR1 SGHRS and CDR2 YFSETQ. This CDR3 is CASSLAGGSNQPQHF. The CDR3 DNA follows: TGCGCCAGCAGCTTGGCAGGGGGGAGCAATCAGCCCCAGCATTTT.

This clonotype was detected many times. The V and J genes are TRBV7-8 and TRBJ2-3; 10 nucleotides match TRBD2. CDR1 is SGHVS and CDR2 is FQNEAQ in the germline V gene. The CDR3 runs 19 residues. With V trimmed by 4 bases and J by 3 bases, 16 bases remained unmatched. DNA of the CDR3: TGTGCCAGCAGCTCGAAGGTCGTAGCGGGGGGACGGGGGACAGATACGCAGTATTTT. Protein: CASSSKVVAGGRGTDTQYF.

This clonotype has a handful of counts. The chain joins TRBV20-1 to TRBJ2-1, with 10 bases identical to TRBD2. After removal of 4 bases from V and 7 bases from J, the junction contained 4 bases not matched to a gene. Germline V gene data show CDR1 as DFQATT and CDR2 as SNEGSKA (reference sequence). The CDR3 runs to 13 residues. CDR3 loop: CSATSGGVNEQFF. Written as DNA, the CDR3 is TGCAGTGCTACAAGCGGGGGGGTGAATGAGCAGTTCTTC.

This chain connects TRBV28 to TRBJ2-7; 9 nucleotides match TRBD1. Looked up from germline, CDR1 is MDHEN and CDR2 is SYDVKM. J was trimmed by 4 bases and V by 7 bases; bases with no gene match: 5. CDR3 length: 13 residues. In DNA, the CDR3 is TGTGCCAGCACTACAGGGGGCCGGTACGAGCAGTACTTC. The encoded protein is CASTTGGRYEQYF.

This clonotype was recorded at least ten times. The chain joins TRBV28 to TRBJ1-6, with a weak D call TRBD1 (6 bases). Trimming took off 5 bases at V and 5 bases at J, with 13 bases between the two ends. The CDR3 totals 15 residues. The V gene's germline CDR1 is MDHEN and CDR2 SYDVKM. The CDR3 nucleotides read TGTGCCAGCAGTGGGTTCACAGGGAATAATTCACCCCTCCACTTT. Protein: CASSGFTGNNSPLHF.

The chain uses TRBV18 and TRBJ2-1; TRBD2 might be the D (5 bases). The germline V and J ends were trimmed by 3 bases and 3 bases, with 9 bases remaining between them. Germline V lookup: CDR1 KGHSH, CDR2 LQKENI. CDR3 length: 14 amino acids. The CDR3 bases are TGTGCCAGCTCACCTACACTAGGCTACAATGAGCAGTTCTTC. Its protein product is CASSPTLGYNEQFF.

Ten or more counts support this clonotype. This chain links TRBV12-3 or TRBV12-4 with TRBJ2-7; possibly TRBD2 for D (6 bases). Trimming removed 4 bases from V and 5 bases from J, with 27 bases in between. This CDR3 is built from 18 residues. The CDR3 loop is CASSYFFGGSSKKDEQYF. The CDR3 bases are TGTGCCAGCAGTTACTTTTTTGGGGGGTCGAGTAAAAAGGACGAGCAGTACTTC.

At least ten counts were recorded for this clonotype. The chain uses TRBV2 and TRBJ1-3; no definite D call. The V end was cut by 11 bases, the J end by 4 bases, with 9 bases between. This CDR3 has 11 residues. Germline V gene data show CDR1 as SNHLY and CDR2 as FYNNEI. This CDR3 reads CAGFDGNTIYF. The CDR3 DNA reads TGTGCCGGGTTTGACGGAAACACCATATATTTT.

This clonotype was seen repeatedly, ten times or more. The rearrangement links TRBV27 to TRBJ2-5; D is perhaps TRBD1 (6 bases). V shed 4 bases and J shed 2 bases, with 11 bases lying between them. CDR3 length: 14 amino acids. CDR1 and CDR2 (germline): MNHEY, SMNVEV (reference sequence). The CDR3: CASSYVDSQETQYF. The CDR3 coding sequence is TGTGCCAGCAGTTACGTGGACAGTCAAGAGACCCAGTACTTC.

This clonotype was detected ten times or more. The rearrangement uses TRBV5-1 and TRBJ2-2; maybe TRBD1 (5 bases). The germline CDR1 and CDR2 sequences are SGHRS and YFSETQ. Trimming pared 5 bases from V and 4 bases from J, leaving 15 bases between. The CDR3 extends over 15 amino acids. The CDR3 sequence: CASREQATLTGELFF. The DNA of the CDR3 is TGCGCCAGCAGAGAACAGGCCACCCTCACCGGGGAGCTGTTTTTT. Combining the CDR3 with reference TRBV5-1 and TRBJ2-2 gives the whole variable domain KAGVTQTPRYLIKTRGQQVTLSCSPISGHRSVSWYQQTPGQGLQFLFEYFSETQRNKGNFPGRFSGRQFSNSRSEMNVSTLELGDSALYLCASREQATLTGELFFGEGSRLTVL.

This clonotype was recorded at least ten times. This chain joins TRBV7-2 and TRBJ1-5, with D possibly matching TRBD1 (6 bases). V was clipped by 1 base and J by 0 bases, with 7 bases between them. From germline, CDR1 is SGHTA and CDR2 FQGNSA. This CDR3 has 15 amino acids. The CDR3 coding sequence is TGTGCCAGCAGCTTAGAGGGGGTTAGCAATCAGCCCCAGCATTTT. Its translation: CASSLEGVSNQPQHF.

This clonotype was recorded at least ten times. This chain connects TRBV28 to TRBJ2-2; D might be TRBD1 or TRBD2, each matching 5 bases. This CDR3 contains 16 residues. Trimming stripped 6 bases from V and 4 bases from J, with 18 bases between. The germline V gene has CDR1 MDHEN and CDR2 SYDVKM. The CDR3 protein is CASSDRDASSTGELFF. Written as DNA, the CDR3 is TGTGCCAGCAGCGACCGGGACGCCTCGAGCACCGGGGAGCTGTTTTTT.

This clonotype was recorded many times. DNA of the CDR3: TGTGCCAGCAGTATCCAGGGACTTTGGTCACCCCTCCACTTT. It is translated as CASSIQGLWSPLHF. The J gene is TRBJ1-6, the V gene TRBV27, with a weak D call TRBD1 (5 bases). Trimming cost V 5 bases and J 10 bases, with 15 bases left between them. Germline V gives CDR1 MNHEY, CDR2 SMNVEV (reference sequence). The CDR3 contains 14 residues.

The table lists this clonotype with a few counts. The chain is built from TRBV7-2 and TRBJ1-2; no reliable D call. The germline CDR1 and CDR2 sequences are SGHTA and FQGNSA. The CDR3 totals 15 residues. V was shortened by 0 bases and J by 0 bases, with 8 bases between the two germline ends. The CDR3 loop is CASSLAGGPNYGYTF. CDR3 nucleotides: TGTGCCAGCAGCTTAGCGGGCGGACCTAACTATGGCTACACCTTC.

This clonotype was picked up many times. The chain couples TRBV12-3 or TRBV12-4 to TRBJ2-2; D perhaps matches TRBD2 (5 bases). The V and J ends lost 3 bases and 7 bases respectively, with 12 bases between them. This CDR3 has 14 residues. In DNA, the CDR3 is TGTGCCAGCAGTTTCTGGGCCGGGGACGGGGAGCTGTTTTTT. Translated, it gives CASSFWAGDGELFF.

At least ten counts were recorded for this clonotype. The chain carries TRBV6-5 and TRBJ1-1, with TRBD1 matching over 7 bases. The CDR3 covers 16 residues. CDR1 and CDR2 from the germline V gene are MNHEY and SVGAGI. Unmatched junction bases numbered 14, after V lost 6 bases and J lost 4 bases. CDR3 amino acids: CASSATPGGTSTEAFF. CDR3 sequence (DNA): TGTGCCAGCAGCGCAACTCCAGGGGGGACAAGCACTGAAGCTTTCTTT.

This clonotype has ten or more counts. The CDR3 DNA reads TGTGCCAGCAGGGGTTGGCGGGGGGCTGGTCAGCCCCAGCATTTT. This sequence encodes CASRGWRGAGQPQHF. This sequence joins TRBV2 and TRBJ1-5, with D possibly being TRBD1 (6 bases). Germline V gene data show CDR1 as SNHLY and CDR2 as FYNNEI. This CDR3 has 15 amino acids. V lost 6 bases and J 6 bases, leaving 18 bases between the germline ends.

This clonotype was recorded a few times. The rearrangement joins TRBV7-2 to TRBJ2-5; D possibly corresponds to TRBD2 (5 bases). Germline CDR1 and CDR2: SGHTA and FQGNSA. The CDR3 runs 15 residues. V was trimmed by 1 base and J by 5 bases, leaving 14 bases between them. The CDR3 DNA is TGTGCCAGCAGCTTAGGCATAGCGAGGAAGGAGACCCAGTACTTC. Protein: CASSLGIARKETQYF. The full variable domain, completed using reference TRBV7-2 and TRBJ2-5, is GAGVSQSPSNKVTEKGKDVELRCDPISGHTALYWYRQSLGQGLEFLIYFQGNSAPDKSGLPSDRFSAERTGGSVSTLTIQRTQQEDSAVYLCASSLGIARKETQYFGPGTRLLVL.

The gene calls are TRBV20-1 and TRBJ2-5; D may correspond to TRBD1 or TRBD2 (5 bases each). Looked up from germline, CDR1 is DFQATT and CDR2 is SNEGSKA (reference sequence). Trimming cost V 6 bases and J 0 bases, with 14 bases left between them. This CDR3 comprises 14 residues. The CDR3 loop reads CSAKYGGNQETQYF. The DNA for the CDR3 is TGCAGTGCCAAATATGGGGGTAACCAAGAGACCCAGTACTTC.